These T cell receptor beta chains were read from a single sample in a study of OX40 agonist ivuxolimab in advanced cancers. The repertoire was sequenced with immunoSEQ multiplex PCR; TCRdb's copy has only in-frame clones and lacks some. The top ten hold around 2% of the sample, which has around 68,000 clones, around nine tenths seen once. The sample was CD4+ or CD8+ T cells sorted from blood, taken in a trial of the OX40 agonist ivuxolimab. Every receptor here comes from an adult with an advanced solid tumor such as melanoma, head and neck, liver or kidney cancer. Both conserved end residues are part of each CDR3. A D gene is named only where the DNA matches it firmly. The size entry is marked missing in some rows and otherwise reads once, few, many or a size class.

>14|TRBD2|.|TRBJ2-7|TRBV5-1
TGCGCCAGCAGCCCCGGGACTAGCGGGACCGAGCAGTACTTC
CASSPGTSGTEQYF
>16|TRBD2|.|TRBJ2-5|TRBV6-5
TGTGCCAGCAGTTACGGGACTAGCGGGAACCAAGAGACCCAGTACTTC
CASSYGTSGNQETQYF
>16|TRBD2|.|TRBJ2-3|TRBV27
TGTGCCACGCTAGCGGGGGGGCCTCTTACCACAGATACGCAGTATTTT
CATLAGGPLTTDTQYF
>16|.|.|TRBJ1-1|TRBV14
TGTGCCAGCAGCCACTCCCGGGGCAGGGTGAACACTGAAGCTTTCTTT
CASSHSRGRVNTEAFF
>15|.|.|TRBJ1-5|TRBV28
TGTGCCAGCAGTTTGACGTCCGGGCGCAATCAGCCCCAGCATTTT
CASSLTSGRNQPQHF
>14|TRBD1|few|TRBJ2-7|TRBV10-1
TGCGCCAGCAGTGCCACAGGGGGGTACTACGAGCAGTACTTC
CASSATGGYYEQYF
>15|.|.|TRBJ1-4|TRBV19
TGTGCCAGTAGTCCCGGTGGCCTCCGGAATGAAAAACTGTTTTTT
CASSPGGLRNEKLFF
>13|.|.|TRBJ2-5|TRBV18
TGTGCCAGCTCAGATCGGGGCGGCGGGGCCCAGTACTTC
CASSDRGGGAQYF
>16|.|.|TRBJ2-7|TRBV21-1
TGTGCCAGCAGCAGTACCGAGACAGGGGTAGTCCACGAGCAGTACTTC
CASSSTETGVVHEQYF
>13|.|few|TRBJ1-2|TRBV19
TGTGCCAGTAGTACTGGGACCTCTGGTGGCTACACCTTC
CASSTGTSGGYTF
>16|TRBD1|.|TRBJ2-2|TRBV4-2
TGTGCCAGCAGCCAAGTGGACAGGGGTGGAACCGGGGAGCTGTTTTTT
CASSQVDRGGTGELFF
>14|.|.|TRBJ1-5|TRBV15
TGTGCCACCAGCATCCCGCAGGTCAATCAGCCCCAGCATTTT
CATSIPQVNQPQHF
>13|.|.|TRBJ1-2|TRBV19
TGTGCCAGTAGTCGAGCGGGGTTCTATGGCTACACCTTC
CASSRAGFYGYTF
>13|.|once|TRBJ2-7|TRBV19
TGTGCCAGTAGTTCTCGGCGGTACTACGAGCAGTACTTC
CASSSRRYYEQYF
>14|TRBD1|.|TRBJ1-1|TRBV2
TGTGCCAGCAGTCTCGACAGGGGGTTTTCTGAAGCTTTCTTT
CASSLDRGFSEAFF
>15|.|.|TRBJ1-3|TRBV27
TGTGCCAGCAGTTTATACCCGGACTCTGGAAACACCATATATTTT
CASSLYPDSGNTIYF
>15|.|.|TRBJ2-2|TRBV6-1
TGTGCCAGCAGAACAGGTGCCGCGAACACCGGGGAGCTGTTTTTT
CASRTGAANTGELFF
>16|.|.|TRBJ1-4|TRBV7-9
TGTGCCAGCAGCTTAGTGGGGGGACGGAATAATGAAAAACTGTTTTTT
CASSLVGGRNNEKLFF
>14|.|.|TRBJ1-5|TRBV6-5
TGTGCCAGCAGCTTATGGACAGTCGATCAGCCCCAGCATTTT
CASSLWTVDQPQHF
>17|.|.|TRBJ1-1|TRBV5-4
TGTGCCAGCAGCTTGGAAGGGGTTAGTCGCCCCAACACTGAAGCTTTCTTT
CASSLEGVSRPNTEAFF
>15|TRBD1|.|TRBJ1-2|TRBV7-8
TGTGCCAGCAGCCTGGGTCGGGACAGGTCCTATGGCTACACCTTC
CASSLGRDRSYGYTF
>16|.|.|TRBJ2-6|TRBV7-2
TGTGCCAGCAGCTTAGGGTTGGGCTCTGGGGCCAACGTCCTGACTTTC
CASSLGLGSGANVLTF
>14|TRBD2|.|TRBJ2-7|TRBV6-6
TGTGCCAGCAGCCTAGCGGGGGGGTTCTACGAGCAGTACTTC
CASSLAGGFYEQYF
>14|TRBD1|.|TRBJ1-4|TRBV4-1
TGCGCCAGCAGCGAGACAGGGTATAATGAAAAACTGTTTTTT
CASSETGYNEKLFF
>13|.|.|TRBJ2-3|TRBV10-3
TGTGCCATCAGTGACTTCAGCACAGATACGCAGTATTTT
CAISDFSTDTQYF
>14|.|.|TRBJ1-1|TRBV7-2
TGTGCCAGCAGCTCCTTAGGGTCAAACACTGAAGCTTTCTTT
CASSSLGSNTEAFF
>15|.|.|TRBJ2-2|TRBV7-2
TGTGCCAGCCCCCAAGCGGCTTTTAACACCGGGGAGCTGTTTTTT
CASPQAAFNTGELFF
>13|.|.|TRBJ1-2|TRBV6-5
TGTGCCAGCAGGACAGGCAACAAGGATGGCTACACCTTC
CASRTGNKDGYTF
>16|.|.|TRBJ1-5|TRBV4-1
TGCGCCAGCAGCCAAGATCCTTCGCAGGGCCGACAGCCCCAGCATTTT
CASSQDPSQGRQPQHF
>14|.|.|TRBJ1-2|TRBV5-5
TGTGCCAGCAGCTTAGACAGGCTGACCTATGGCTACACCTTC
CASSLDRLTYGYTF
>11|.|.|TRBJ1-1|TRBV6-1
TGTGCCAGCATGTGGGGCACTGAAGCTTTCTTT
CASMWGTEAFF
>15|.|few|TRBJ1-4|TRBV4-1
TGCGCCAGCAGCCGGGGGGGGTCAAATTATGAAAAACTGTTTTTT
CASSRGGSNYEKLFF
>16|TRBD2|.|TRBJ2-1|TRBV7-2
TGTGCCAGCAGCTTCATGGGACTAGCGCTCAACAATGAGCAGTTCTTC
CASSFMGLALNNEQFF
>15|TRBD1|.|TRBJ1-4|TRBV27
TGTGCCAGCAGTCTCACAGGACAGGGCATTGAAAAACTGTTTTTT
CASSLTGQGIEKLFF
>14|.|.|TRBJ1-6|TRBV6-6
TGTGCCAGCAGTCCTCGGACAGTAAATTCACCCCTCCACTTT
CASSPRTVNSPLHF
>12|.|.|TRBJ1-4|TRBV2
TGTGCCAGCAGTGAATCAGGGGAGGATCTGTTTTTT
CASSESGEDLFF
>14|.|.|TRBJ1-3|TRBV28
TGTGCCAGCACCACTTCGGGCCTCGGAAACACCATATATTTT
CASTTSGLGNTIYF
>14|TRBD1|.|TRBJ2-7|TRBV2
TGTGCCAGCAGTGAAGACAGGGGAAATTACGAGCAGTACTTC
CASSEDRGNYEQYF
>16|.|.|TRBJ1-1|TRBV13
TGTGCCAGCAGCTTGGCCTTCGGGACCGTGAACACTGAAGCTTTCTTT
CASSLAFGTVNTEAFF
>16|.|once|TRBJ1-1|TRBV18
TGTGCCAGCTCACCCCTCGGGGGCTTTATGAACACTGAAGCTTTCTTT
CASSPLGGFMNTEAFF
>14|.|.|TRBJ2-5|TRBV28
TGTGCCAGCAGTGACGTAACAGGGCGGGAGACCCAGTACTTC
CASSDVTGRETQYF